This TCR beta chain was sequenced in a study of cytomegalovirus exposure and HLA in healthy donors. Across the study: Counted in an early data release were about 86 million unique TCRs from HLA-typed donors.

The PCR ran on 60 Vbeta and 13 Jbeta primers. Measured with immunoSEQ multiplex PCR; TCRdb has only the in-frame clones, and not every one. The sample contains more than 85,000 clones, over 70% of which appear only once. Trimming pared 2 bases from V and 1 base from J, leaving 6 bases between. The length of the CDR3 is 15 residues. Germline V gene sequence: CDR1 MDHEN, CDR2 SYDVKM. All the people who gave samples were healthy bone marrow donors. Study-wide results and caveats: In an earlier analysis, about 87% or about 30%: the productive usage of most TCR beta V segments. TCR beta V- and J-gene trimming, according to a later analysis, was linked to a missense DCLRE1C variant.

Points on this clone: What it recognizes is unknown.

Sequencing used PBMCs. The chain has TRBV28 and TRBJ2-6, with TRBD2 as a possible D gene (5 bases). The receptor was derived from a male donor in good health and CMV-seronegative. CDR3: CASSLTGSGANVLTF. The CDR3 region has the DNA TGTGCCAGCAGTTTAACGGGGTCTGGGGCCAACGTCCTGACTTTC.